These 3 T cell receptor beta chains originate from one sample sequenced in a study of blood T cell repertoires in COVID-19. Here immunoSEQ multiplex PCR was the method, and the copy in TCRdb shows in-frame clones only, minus some. This table has about 480,000 clones, approximately 90% appearing once. Sequenced sample: PBMCs or T cells enriched from blood (not recorded which). The receptors here all came from a woman aged 55-70 years who had recovered from COVID-19.

The rearrangement uses TRBV2 and TRBJ2-7; D is ambiguous. Germline CDR1 and CDR2: SNHLY and FYNNEI. This CDR3 is 13 amino acids long. The ends were cut back, 3 bases at V and 4 bases at J, with 10 bases in the middle. The CDR3 spells CASSDSSPYEQYV. The CDR3 DNA is TGTGCCAGCAGTGATTCAAGCCCTTACGAGCAGTACGTC.

V is TRBV2 and J is TRBJ2-3; 7 nucleotides align to TRBD1. Germline V CDR1 and CDR2: SNHLY, FYNNEI. V shed 10 bases and J 6 bases; nucleotides not matched to a gene: 13. The CDR3 covers 14 residues. In nucleotides, the CDR3 is TGTGCCACCTTACAGGGGCCAATAGGGGATACGCAGTATTTT. Its translation: CATLQGPIGDTQYF.

This clone appeared a single time. The rearrangement uses TRBV6-5 and TRBJ1-2; a possible D gene is TRBD1 (5 bases). With 8 bases removed from V and 4 bases from J, the gap between germline ends came to 17 bases. The CDR3 runs to 14 residues. Looked up from germline, CDR1 is MNHEY and CDR2 is SVGAGI. This chain's CDR3 is CASQPIRGGYGYTF. CDR3 nucleotide sequence: TGTGCCAGCCAGCCAATACGCGGGGGCTATGGCTACACCTTC.